This TCR beta chain is drawn from a study of blood T cell repertoires in COVID-19. The assay was immunoSEQ multiplex PCR, and TCRdb's table has in-frame clones only and misses some. The data contain over 90,000 clones, approximately 87% of them singletons. The source is a human donor in a cohort sampled during active COVID-19. Sequenced input: peripheral blood.

CDR3 coding DNA: TGTGCCATCAGTGTTGACATGGAAGTCGAGCAGTACTTC. Translation gives CAISVDMEVEQYF. This chain links TRBV10-3 with TRBJ2-7; no clear D. Germline V gene sequence: CDR1 ENHRY, CDR2 SYGVKD. Trimming cost V 4 bases and J 6 bases, with 13 bases left between them. CDR3 size: 13 residues.